The 24 T cell receptor beta chains in this list originate from one sample, sequenced in a study of a mutant IDH1 vaccine in newly diagnosed glioma. No antigen is known for these receptors. Produced via immunoSEQ multiplex PCR; TCRdb's table is partial and in-frame only. The table shows about 56,000 clones, with under 85% occurring only once. Time point noted: week 47, end of study. Each vaccine dose was 300 ug of mutant IDH1 20-mer peptide, with topical imiquimod. Sequenced material: PBMCs, taken from a glioma patient whose treatment included an IDH1 peptide vaccine. The receptor set was obtained from a woman in her fifties or sixties with glioma.

The CDR3 spells CAISESFSTPGTDTQYF. CDR3 bases: TGTGCCATCAGTGAGTCCTTTTCTACCCCAGGCACAGATACGCAGTATTTT. This chain connects TRBV10-3 to TRBJ2-3; D remains ambiguous. The CDR3 loop spans 17 amino acids. Trimming stripped 0 bases from V and 1 base from J, with 14 bases between. Germline V lookup: CDR1 ENHRY, CDR2 SYGVKD.

V and J are TRBV29-1 and TRBJ1-4, with D perhaps matching TRBD1 (6 bases). Germline V CDR1 and CDR2: SQVTM, ANQGSEA. V was trimmed by 2 bases and J by 8 bases, leaving 12 bases between them. The length of the CDR3 is 13 residues. The CDR3 loop reads CSVERGGDEKLFF. The CDR3 DNA reads as TGCAGCGTTGAAAGGGGGGGGGACGAAAAACTGTTTTTT.

This clone was recorded only once. This rearrangement joins TRBV18 to TRBJ1-1, with 8 nucleotides matching TRBD1. Trimming removed 0 bases from V and 4 bases from J; junction bases left unmatched: 7. Germline V lookup: CDR1 KGHSH, CDR2 LQKENI. This CDR3 has 16 amino acids. Here the CDR3 reads CASSPPGQGAGTEAFF. The CDR3 DNA reads TGTGCCAGCTCACCACCAGGGCAGGGGGCTGGCACTGAAGCTTTCTTT.

The gene calls are TRBV25-1 and TRBJ2-7, with a weak D call TRBD2 (5 bases). Trimming removed 5 bases from V and 3 bases from J, with 11 bases in between. Germline V gives CDR1 MGHDK, CDR2 SYGVNS. There are 13 residues in the CDR3. CDR3 DNA sequence: TGTGCCAGCAGTTTTGGACTGCACTACGAGCAGTACTTC. It yields the protein CASSFGLHYEQYF.

CDR3 coding DNA: TGTGCCAGCAGCTCCGACAGAGGGGGTCCAGAGACCCAGTACTTC. Translated, it gives CASSSDRGGPETQYF. V gene TRBV7-2 combines with J gene TRBJ2-5, with D perhaps matching TRBD1 (6 bases). The germline V gene encodes CDR1 SGHTA and CDR2 FQGNSA. Trimming removed 4 bases from V and 4 bases from J, with 16 bases in between. This CDR3 contains 15 residues.

J is TRBJ2-7 and V is TRBV5-1, with D perhaps matching TRBD2 (6 bases). Trimming left V 4 bases short and J 0 bases short, with 17 bases between. The CDR3 has 16 amino acids. The germline gives CDR1 SGHRS, CDR2 YFSETQ. The chain's CDR3 is CASSLRQRGSSYEQYF. In nucleotides, the CDR3 is TGCGCCAGCAGCCTGCGCCAACGGGGGAGCTCCTACGAGCAGTACTTC.

This clone has only one observation. CDR3 amino acids: CASSPNTGELFF. The CDR3, as DNA: TGTGCCAGCAGTCCGAACACCGGGGAGCTGTTTTTT. The chain links TRBV6-5 to TRBJ2-2; D is ambiguous. The germline CDR1 and CDR2 sequences are MNHEY and SVGAGI. V lost 5 bases, J lost 0 bases, and 1 base lay in between. The CDR3 consists of 12 residues.

The rearrangement joins TRBV19 to TRBJ2-3; 7 bases map to TRBD1. Germline V gene lookup returns CDR1 LNHDA and CDR2 SQIVND (reference sequence). This CDR3 has 15 residues. Trimming removed 5 bases from V and 1 base from J; junction bases left unmatched: 6. The CDR3 sequence is CASSLRTGGTDTQYF. CDR3 DNA: TGTGCCAGTAGTCTTCGGACAGGTGGCACAGATACGCAGTATTTT.

The gene calls are TRBV6-6 and TRBJ2-3, with D perhaps matching TRBD2 (5 bases). Germline CDR1 and CDR2: MNHNY and SVGAGI (reference sequence). Trimming stripped 4 bases from V and 1 base from J, with 12 bases between. CDR3 length: 15 residues. The DNA for the CDR3 is TGTGCCAGCAGTTTCGAACTAGGTGGCACAGATACGCAGTATTTT. Its protein is CASSFELGGTDTQYF.

The chain is built from TRBV11-2 and TRBJ2-7; the D gene is possibly TRBD1 (5 bases). Trimming stripped 3 bases from V and 2 bases from J, with 20 bases between. The CDR3 sequence is 17 residues long. The germline V gene encodes CDR1 SGHAT and CDR2 FQNNGV. CDR3 sequence reads: CASSFPRQTSSPYEQYF. In DNA form, the CDR3 reads TGTGCCAGCAGCTTCCCACGACAGACTTCCTCCCCCTACGAGCAGTACTTC.

The sample holds one count of this clone. The CDR3 protein is CSPRARARAEAFF. The CDR3 DNA reads as TGCAGCCCCCGGGCCAGGGCAAGGGCTGAAGCTTTCTTT. The chain combines TRBV29-1 with TRBJ1-1, with D tentatively TRBD1 (5 bases). The CDR3 spans 13 residues. Per the germline V gene, CDR1 is SQVTM and CDR2 is ANQGSEA. V was pared by 8 bases and J by 6 bases, with 19 bases between.

This chain connects TRBV27 to TRBJ1-2; 11 nucleotides agree with TRBD1. J was trimmed by 2 bases and V by 5 bases; bases with no gene match: 7. This CDR3 has 16 residues. In germline, CDR1 is MNHEY, CDR2 SMNVEV (reference sequence). CDR3 loop: CASSPWTGGGNYGYTF. DNA for the CDR3: TGTGCCAGCAGTCCCTGGACAGGGGGCGGGAACTATGGCTACACCTTC.

This clone was seen only once. V gene TRBV7-2 combines with J gene TRBJ1-1, with 8 positions matching TRBD1. The germline V gene has CDR1 SGHTA and CDR2 FQGNSA. The CDR3 extends over 15 amino acids. Unmatched junction bases numbered 7, after V lost 5 bases and J lost 2 bases. CDR3 coding DNA: TGTGCCAGCAGCCCCCGGACAGGGTTTAACACTGAAGCTTTCTTT. Protein: CASSPRTGFNTEAFF.

The J gene is TRBJ1-5, the V gene TRBV5-4; D is ambiguous. The V gene lost 6 bases and the J gene lost 4 bases, with 11 bases spanning the gap. This CDR3 has 13 amino acids. Germline lookup yields CDR1 SGHNT and CDR2 YYREEE (reference sequence). This CDR3 reads CASTAGPNQPQHF. CDR3 DNA: TGTGCCAGCACCGCGGGTCCTAATCAGCCCCAGCATTTT. The entire variable domain, with the rest obtained from reference TRBV5-4 and TRBJ1-5, is as follows: ETGVTQSPTHLIKTRGQQVTLRCSSQSGHNTVSWYQQALGQGPQFIFQYYREEENGRGNFPPRFSGLQFPNYSSELNVNALELDDSALYLCASTAGPNQPQHFGDGTRLSIL.

The chain carries TRBV19 and TRBJ1-1; D is ambiguous. Germline values: CDR1 LNHDA, CDR2 SQIVND (reference sequence). The V and J ends lost 4 bases and 4 bases respectively, with 22 bases between them. The CDR3 extends over 17 amino acids. This CDR3 is CASSTRVLGPTSTEAFF. In nucleotides, the CDR3 is TGTGCCAGTAGTACCCGCGTCCTTGGACCGACCAGCACTGAAGCTTTCTTT.

The chain has TRBV5-6 and TRBJ1-1; unclear D gene. The CDR3 is 15 residues long. The V end was cut by 0 bases, the J end by 0 bases, with 9 bases between. The germline V gene has CDR1 SGHDT and CDR2 YYEEEE. The CDR3 sequence is CASSLVGPLNTEAFF. The CDR3 DNA reads TGTGCCAGCAGCTTGGTAGGACCTTTGAACACTGAAGCTTTCTTT.

This clone was counted only a few times. The gene calls are TRBV11-3 and TRBJ1-6; D gene unclear. The CDR3 length is 14 residues. Between the trimmed V and J ends, which lost 5 bases and 6 bases, there was a span of 11 bases. The germline gives CDR1 SGHNT, CDR2 YENEEA. Written as DNA, the CDR3 is TGTGCCAGCAGCCCTAGTGGGCTTAATTCACCCCTCCACTTT. Translating gives CASSPSGLNSPLHF.

The genes are TRBV6-1 and TRBJ2-5, with D possibly TRBD2 on 5 matching bases. This CDR3 is built from 14 residues. The V end was cut by 4 bases, the J end by 4 bases, with 13 bases between. CDR1 and CDR2 from the germline V gene are MNHNS and SASEGT. The CDR3: CASSAQTSGETQYF. CDR3 coding DNA: TGTGCCAGCAGTGCTCAAACCAGCGGAGAGACCCAGTACTTC.

J is TRBJ2-5 and V is TRBV5-1; 12 bases fit TRBD2. V shed 4 bases and J 4 bases; nucleotides not matched to a gene: 8. The CDR3 sequence is 16 residues long. CDR1 SGHRS and CDR2 YFSETQ come from the germline V gene. Here the CDR3 reads CASSPTSGGSGETQYF. CDR3 coding DNA: TGCGCCAGCAGCCCAACTAGCGGGGGGTCGGGAGAGACCCAGTACTTC.

CDR3: CASSLSRGNTDTQYF. CDR3 nucleotide sequence: TGTGCCAGCAGTCTCTCACGGGGGAACACAGATACGCAGTATTTT. This sequence joins TRBV6-6 and TRBJ2-3; possibly TRBD2 for D (6 bases). Germline assignment: CDR1 MNHNY and CDR2 SVGAGI (reference sequence). CDR3 size: 15 residues. V gave up 5 bases and J gave up 2 bases, with 14 bases separating them.

DNA for the CDR3: TGCGCCAGCTTGAGGGACAGGGAAAACACTGAAGCTTTCTTT. This codes for CASLRDRENTEAFF. The V gene is TRBV5-1, the J gene TRBJ1-1; 9 bases are a match to TRBD1. From germline, CDR1 is SGHRS and CDR2 YFSETQ. The CDR3 runs 14 residues. J gave up 2 bases and V 7 bases, and 6 bases lay outside the gene matches.

This clone was seen only a few times. The chain's CDR3 is CAISGQGGSPLHF. The CDR3, as DNA: TGTGCCATCAGTGGACAGGGAGGATCACCCCTCCACTTT. The chain carries TRBV10-3 and TRBJ1-6; TRBD1 agrees at 7 bases. The germline CDR1 and CDR2 sequences are ENHRY and SYGVKD. This CDR3 contains 13 residues. The V gene end was trimmed by 4 bases and the J gene end by 10 bases; junction bases not matched to a gene: 4.

The chain joins TRBV27 to TRBJ1-5; D remains ambiguous. CDR1 is MNHEY and CDR2 is SMNVEV in the germline V gene (reference sequence). There are 13 residues in the CDR3. Trimming pared 4 bases from V and 4 bases from J, leaving 8 bases between. CDR3 sequence: CASSSAGNQPQHF. CDR3 coding DNA: TGTGCCAGCAGTTCAGCGGGAAATCAGCCCCAGCATTTT.

This rearrangement joins TRBV7-9 to TRBJ1-6; tentatively, D is TRBD1 (6 bases). Germline assignment: CDR1 SEHNR and CDR2 FQNEAQ (reference sequence). The V gene lost 5 bases and the J gene lost 9 bases, with 11 bases spanning the gap. This CDR3 is built from 13 residues. As DNA, the CDR3 is TGTGCCAGCAGCCCCTTAGGGGGTTCACCCCTCCACTTT. The encoded protein is CASSPLGGSPLHF.